Detailed here is one T cell receptor beta chain. Its antigen is still unknown. The sample comes from a study of cytomegalovirus exposure and HLA in healthy donors. Study-level results: Productive rates of about 90% or about 30% were seen for most TCR beta V segments in an earlier analysis. Evidence from a later analysis indicated that most CMV-associated TCR beta chains looked HLA-restricted.

A multiplex PCR was run with 60 Vbeta primers and 13 Jbeta primers. The assay was immunoSEQ multiplex PCR, and TCRdb's table has in-frame clones only and misses some. The sample has roughly 100,000 clones; 83% are singletons. At collection, donors were nominally healthy, but unrecorded immune exposures were probable. Germline V gives CDR1 SGHAT, CDR2 FQNNGV. The CDR3 length is 12 residues. V dropped 9 bases and J dropped 3 bases, with 11 bases sitting between them. The sequenced material came from PBMCs. The sequence was obtained from a man aged 18 to 29 in good health and CMV-seronegative. This rearrangement joins TRBV11-2 to TRBJ1-2; D remains unclear. CDR3 in amino acids: CASTRDYYGYTF. The CDR3, as DNA: TGTGCCAGTACGCGGGATTACTATGGCTACACCTTC. The whole variable domain, filled in from reference TRBV11-2 and TRBJ1-2, reads EAGVAQSPRYKIIEKRQSVAFWCNPISGHATLYWYQQILGQGPKLLIQFQNNGVVDDSQLPKDRFSAERLKGVDSTLKIQPAKLEDSAVYLCASTRDYYGYTFGSGTRLTVV.